This TCR beta chain was captured by sequencing in a study of graft-versus-host responses after intestinal transplantation. Study in general: Tacrolimus plus steroids were given to all recipients for approximately three years, preceded by anti-thymocyte globulin induction.

This clone was picked up a small number of times. Germline V gene lookup returns CDR1 LGHNA and CDR2 YNFKEQ. The CDR3 is 16 residues long. The ends were cut back, 0 bases at V and 8 bases at J, with 19 bases in the middle. Using immunoSEQ multiplex PCR, the repertoire was profiled, and TCRdb retains in-frame clones only, with some absent. Counted here are thousands of clones, around 33% occurring once; the ten biggest clones make up 31%. Responders labeled with CFSE (approximately 200,000) were plated with approximately 200,000 irradiated, violet-dye-labeled stimulators. Both CD3+CD4+ and CD3+CD8+ responders that were proliferating and CFSE-low underwent sorting after the reaction. General observations from the study: Some patients had graft-donor T cell macrochimerism. In their allografts, the ratios of graft-versus-host to host-versus-graft T cell clones were high.

The genes are TRBV4-2 and TRBJ1-2; D is ambiguous. Sequenced here: alloreactive CD8+ T cells from a mixed lymphocyte reaction culture, sampled before intestinal transplant. The subset was: CFSE-low proliferating T cells sorted from approximately 6-day pre-transplant mixed lymphocyte reaction (GvH or HvG direction). The receptor was derived from a human patient who received an intestinal transplant. The CDR3 region is CASSQEIVWEAEGYTF. DNA of the CDR3: TGTGCCAGCAGCCAAGAGATCGTCTGGGAAGCGGAAGGCTACACCTTC.